Sequencing of this T cell receptor (beta chain) was carried out in a study of tumor-infiltrating lymphocytes in oesophageal squamous cell carcinoma (dated by TCRdb to between 2015 and 2016). About this clonotype itself: This clone's antigen is unknown. The sample holds no much larger clone one base away, and base qualities are not on file.

The library was built by means of PCR. The sequencer listed for this sample is Illumina HiSeq 2000. In TCRdb, the public reads were trimmed at Q25 with fastp and aligned with MiXCR, with productive beta chains retained. Rows with one shared CDR3 protein collapse into an entry with the most common genes and DNA. The sample profile shows more than 10,000 distinct CDR3 sequences; roughly 60% of them were found once. The ten biggest clones cover about 33% of the sample. The junction shows trimming of 2 bases on V and 7 bases on J, plus 9 bases between the germline ends. CDR1 and CDR2 (MNHNS, SASEGT) derive from the germline V gene. There are 13 amino acids in the CDR3, from cysteine to phenylalanine inclusive. The sequence is cut down to CDR3 DNA, 39 bases in frame from base 1.

This clonotype originated in a female donor with esophageal squamous cell carcinoma. Sequencing was done on a sample of esophageal tumor tissue. This chain joins TRBV6-1 to TRBJ2-1; the D assignment is uncertain and may be TRBD1 or TRBD2, with 5 bases supporting each. The DNA reads as follows: TGTGCCAGCAGTGAACTTGAGGGGAATGAGCAGTTCTTC. Translated, this is CASSELEGNEQFF.